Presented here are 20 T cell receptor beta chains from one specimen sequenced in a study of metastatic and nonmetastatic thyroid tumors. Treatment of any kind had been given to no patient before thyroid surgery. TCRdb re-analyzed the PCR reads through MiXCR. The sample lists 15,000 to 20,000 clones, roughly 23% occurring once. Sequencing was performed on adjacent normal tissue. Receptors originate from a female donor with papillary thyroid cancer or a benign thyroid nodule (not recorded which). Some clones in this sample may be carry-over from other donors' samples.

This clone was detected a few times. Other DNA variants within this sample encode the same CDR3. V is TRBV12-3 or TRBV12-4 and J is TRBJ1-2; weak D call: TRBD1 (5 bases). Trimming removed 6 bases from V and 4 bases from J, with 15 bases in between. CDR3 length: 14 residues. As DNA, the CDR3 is TGTGCCAGCAGCATAACGGGGGTGGGCTATGGCTACACCTTC. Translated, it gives CASSITGVGYGYTF.

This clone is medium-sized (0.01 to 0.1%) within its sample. The chain's CDR3 is CASSYSPTNEKLFF. The CDR3 DNA follows: TGTGCCAGCAGTTACAGCCCAACTAATGAAAAACTGTTTTTT. The genes are TRBV6-5 and TRBJ1-4; D not resolved. Germline assignment: CDR1 MNHEY and CDR2 SVGAGI. The CDR3 is 14 amino acids. Trimming removed 2 bases from V and 0 bases from J, with 4 bases in between.

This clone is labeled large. CDR3 DNA sequence: TGCAGTGCGAAGCTTAGCGGGAGGGCGGGTAATGAGCAGTTCTTC. It encodes CSAKLSGRAGNEQFF. The chain links TRBV20-1 to TRBJ2-1, with TRBD2 identical over 11 bases. The CDR3 is 15 amino acids. V lost 6 bases to trimming and J lost 7 bases; unmatched junction nucleotides: 11. Germline CDR1 and CDR2: DFQATT and SNEGSKA (reference sequence).

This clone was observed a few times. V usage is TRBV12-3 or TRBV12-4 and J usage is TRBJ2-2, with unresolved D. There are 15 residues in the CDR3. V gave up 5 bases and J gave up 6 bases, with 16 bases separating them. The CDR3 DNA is TGTGCCAGCAGTCCGTACTACCCAACCTCCGGGGAGCTGTTTTTT. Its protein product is CASSPYYPTSGELFF.

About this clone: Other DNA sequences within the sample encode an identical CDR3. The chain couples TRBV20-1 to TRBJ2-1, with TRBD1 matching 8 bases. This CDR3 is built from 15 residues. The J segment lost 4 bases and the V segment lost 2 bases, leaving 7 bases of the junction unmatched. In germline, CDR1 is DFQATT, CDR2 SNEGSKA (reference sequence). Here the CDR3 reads CSARHRDRSYNEQFF. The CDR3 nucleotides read TGCAGTGCTAGACACCGGGACAGGTCTTACAATGAGCAGTTCTTC.

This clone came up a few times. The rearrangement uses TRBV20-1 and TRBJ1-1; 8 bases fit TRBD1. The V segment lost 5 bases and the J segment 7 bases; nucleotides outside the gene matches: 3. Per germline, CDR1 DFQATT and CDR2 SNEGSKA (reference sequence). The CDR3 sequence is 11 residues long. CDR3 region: CSARQGIEAFF. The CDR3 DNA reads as TGCAGTGCTCGACAGGGGATTGAAGCTTTCTTT.

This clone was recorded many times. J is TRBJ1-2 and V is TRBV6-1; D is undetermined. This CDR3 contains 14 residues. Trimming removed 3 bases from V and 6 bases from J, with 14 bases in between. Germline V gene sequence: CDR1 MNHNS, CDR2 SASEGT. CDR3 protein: CASSEQWEKNGYTF. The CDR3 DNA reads TGTGCCAGCAGTGAGCAGTGGGAAAAAAATGGCTACACCTTC.

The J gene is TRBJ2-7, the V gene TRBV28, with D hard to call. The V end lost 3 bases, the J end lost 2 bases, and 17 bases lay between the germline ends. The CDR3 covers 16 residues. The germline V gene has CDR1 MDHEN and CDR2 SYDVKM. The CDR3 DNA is TGTGCCAGCAGTTTCTTACTGGATGGGTTAACCTACGAGCAGTACTTC. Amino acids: CASSFLLDGLTYEQYF.

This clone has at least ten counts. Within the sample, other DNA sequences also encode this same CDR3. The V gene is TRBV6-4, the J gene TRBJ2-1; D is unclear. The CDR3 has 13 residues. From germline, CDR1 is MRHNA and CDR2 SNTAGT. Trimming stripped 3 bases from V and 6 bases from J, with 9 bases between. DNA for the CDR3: TGTGCCAGCAGTGAGGGGTACCCCAATGAGCAGTTCTTC. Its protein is CASSEGYPNEQFF.

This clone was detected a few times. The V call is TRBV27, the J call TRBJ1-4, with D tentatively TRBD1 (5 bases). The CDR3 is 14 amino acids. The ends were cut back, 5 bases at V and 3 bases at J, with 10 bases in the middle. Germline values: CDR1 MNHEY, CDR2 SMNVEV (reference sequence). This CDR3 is CASSGQGSNEKLFF. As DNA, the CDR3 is TGTGCCAGCAGTGGTCAGGGCTCTAATGAAAAACTGTTTTTT.

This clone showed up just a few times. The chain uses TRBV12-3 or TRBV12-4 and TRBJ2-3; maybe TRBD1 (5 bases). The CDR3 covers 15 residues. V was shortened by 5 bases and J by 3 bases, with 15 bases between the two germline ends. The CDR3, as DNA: TGTGCCAGCAGTCCTTTGGGGCTCTCAACAGATACGCAGTATTTT. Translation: CASSPLGLSTDTQYF.

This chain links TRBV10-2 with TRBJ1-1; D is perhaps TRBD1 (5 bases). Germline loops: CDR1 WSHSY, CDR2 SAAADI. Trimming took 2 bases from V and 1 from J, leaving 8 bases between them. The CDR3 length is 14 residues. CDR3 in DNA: TGCGCCAGCAGTGAGCGGGGGGGGAACACTGAAGCTTTCTTT. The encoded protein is CASSERGGNTEAFF.

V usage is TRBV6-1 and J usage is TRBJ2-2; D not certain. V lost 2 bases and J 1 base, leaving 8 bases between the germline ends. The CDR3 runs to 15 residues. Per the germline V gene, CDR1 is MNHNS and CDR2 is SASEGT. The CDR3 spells CASSERPRNTGELFF. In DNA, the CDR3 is TGTGCCAGCAGTGAACGGCCCAGGAACACCGGGGAGCTGTTTTTT.

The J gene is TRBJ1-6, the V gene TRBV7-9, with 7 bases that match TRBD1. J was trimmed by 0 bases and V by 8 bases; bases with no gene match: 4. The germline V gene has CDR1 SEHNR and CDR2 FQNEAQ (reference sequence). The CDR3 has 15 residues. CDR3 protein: CASGGQSSYNSPLHF. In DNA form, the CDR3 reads TGTGCCAGCGGGGGACAGAGCTCCTATAATTCACCCCTCCACTTT.

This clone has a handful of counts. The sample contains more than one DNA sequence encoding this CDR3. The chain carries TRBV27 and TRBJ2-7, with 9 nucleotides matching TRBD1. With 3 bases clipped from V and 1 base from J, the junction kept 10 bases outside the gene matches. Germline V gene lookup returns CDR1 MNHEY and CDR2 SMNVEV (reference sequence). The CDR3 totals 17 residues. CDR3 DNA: TGTGCCAGCAGTTTTTCAGGGACAGGGCAAAATTCCTACGAGCAGTACTTC. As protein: CASSFSGTGQNSYEQYF.

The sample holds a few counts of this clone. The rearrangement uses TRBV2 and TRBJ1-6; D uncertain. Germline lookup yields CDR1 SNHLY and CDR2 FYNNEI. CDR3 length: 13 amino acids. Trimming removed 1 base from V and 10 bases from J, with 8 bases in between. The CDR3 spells CASSEEVWSPLHF. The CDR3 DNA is TGTGCCAGCAGTGAAGAGGTGTGGTCACCCCTCCACTTT.

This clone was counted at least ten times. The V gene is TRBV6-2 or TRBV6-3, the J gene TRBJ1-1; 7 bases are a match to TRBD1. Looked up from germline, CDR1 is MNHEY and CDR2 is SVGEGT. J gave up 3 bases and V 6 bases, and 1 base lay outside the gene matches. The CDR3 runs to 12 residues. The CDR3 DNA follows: TGTGCCAGCAGACAGGGGTACACTGAAGCTTTCTTT. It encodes CASRQGYTEAFF.

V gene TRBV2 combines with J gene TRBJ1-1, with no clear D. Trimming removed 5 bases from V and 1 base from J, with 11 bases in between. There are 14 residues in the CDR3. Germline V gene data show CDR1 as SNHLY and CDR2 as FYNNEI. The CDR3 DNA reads TGTGCCAGCAGTCCCGGGCATAGGAACACTGAAGCTTTCTTT. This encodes CASSPGHRNTEAFF.

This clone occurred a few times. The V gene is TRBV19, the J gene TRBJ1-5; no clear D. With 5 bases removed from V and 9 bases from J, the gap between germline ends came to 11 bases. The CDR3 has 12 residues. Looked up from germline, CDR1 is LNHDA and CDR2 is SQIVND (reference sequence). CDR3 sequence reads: CASSEIMGPQHF. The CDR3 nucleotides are TGTGCCAGTAGTGAAATTATGGGGCCCCAGCATTTT.

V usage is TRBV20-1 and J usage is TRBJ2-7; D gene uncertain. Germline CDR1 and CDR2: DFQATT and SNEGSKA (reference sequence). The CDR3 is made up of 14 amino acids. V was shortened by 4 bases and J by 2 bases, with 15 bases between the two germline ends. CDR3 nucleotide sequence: TGCAGTGCTATATTCGCGGATCTCCCCTACGAGCAGTACTTC. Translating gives CSAIFADLPYEQYF.